Sequencing of this TCR beta chain was carried out in a study of regulatory T cells in long-lasting Graves disease. Whole-study results and caveats: Thyroid tissue went unstudied; only peripheral blood was examined.

This CDR3 is built from 15 residues. Germline values: CDR1 SNHLY, CDR2 FYNNEI. Trimming removed 3 bases at V and 1 base at J, with 12 bases between. Time point indicated: persistent/refractory GD, antithyroid drugs over 5 years with positive TRAb. PBMC-derived RNA was used for the TCR library. In this cohort, patients came from an endocrinology department located in Xi'an, China. Collection of peripheral blood (roughly 9.3 milliliters) was done using EDTA tubes. Many counts were recorded for this clonotype. Its antigen remains unidentified. Arm-PCR with iRepertoire HTBI primers amplified the CDR3 regions for these TCR beta libraries. As originally analysed: Gene usage covered 55 to 70 TRBV and about 15 TRBJ segments. One entry per CDR3 protein results from TCRdb running MiXCR on the multiplex PCR reads. The V and J calls were not made by the authors but by TCRdb's processing. The sample records roughly 500,000 distinct CDR3 sequences, about 22% being singletons.

The gene calls are TRBV2 and TRBJ1-2, with D perhaps matching TRBD1 (6 bases). The source is a female donor with Graves disease. Source: peripheral blood mononuclear cells (PBMCs), taken when the disease was refractory, from a patient treated with antithyroid drugs. In DNA, the CDR3 is TGTGCCAGCAGTGATTTGGGGGCGAATAACTATGGCTACACCTTC. It translates to CASSDLGANNYGYTF.